This T cell receptor (beta chain) was observed in a study of T cells after yellow fever vaccination. Study overall: Preparing low-cell-number fractions relied on SMART-Seq v4 Ultra Low Input. Whole-study findings and limits: Researchers noted that a small share of clonotypes showed up in both CD4 and CD8 compartments.

This clonotype was recorded many times. As yet, its antigen is unknown. The TCR cDNA carried a universal primer site and UMIs from 5'RACE template switching. TCRdb re-analysed the 5' RACE reads in MiXCR, keeping a single row per CDR3 protein. This table holds 300,000 to 400,000 distinct CDR3 sequences, 6.2% found once. The V gene's germline CDR1 is MNHEY and CDR2 SMNVEV (reference sequence). This CDR3 region has 14 residues. Germline trimming cut 6 bases from V and 5 bases from J; bases unmatched to any gene: 2. The V gene is TRBV27, the J gene TRBJ2-2; TRBD2 matches 11 bases. The sample in question was PBMCs, obtained 5 days after the yellow fever booster vaccination. This receptor was identified in a man aged 25 to 40 who received the YFV17D yellow fever vaccine. The CDR3 DNA reads as TGTGCCAGCAGGGTAGCGGGAGGGACCGGGGAGCTGTTTTTT. It encodes CASRVAGGTGELFF.